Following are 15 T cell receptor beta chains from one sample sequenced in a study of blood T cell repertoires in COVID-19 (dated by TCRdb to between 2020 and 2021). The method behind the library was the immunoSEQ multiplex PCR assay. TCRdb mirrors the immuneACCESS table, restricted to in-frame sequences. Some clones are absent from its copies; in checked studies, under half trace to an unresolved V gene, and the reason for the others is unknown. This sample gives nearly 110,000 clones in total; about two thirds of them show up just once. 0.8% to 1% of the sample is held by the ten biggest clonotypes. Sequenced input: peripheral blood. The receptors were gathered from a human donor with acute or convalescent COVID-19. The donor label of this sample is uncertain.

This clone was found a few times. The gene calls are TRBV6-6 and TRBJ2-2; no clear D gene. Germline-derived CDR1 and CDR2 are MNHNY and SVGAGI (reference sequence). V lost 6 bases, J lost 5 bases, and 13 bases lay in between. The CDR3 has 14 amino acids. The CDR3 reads CASRDTGSTGELFF. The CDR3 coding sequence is TGTGCCAGCAGAGACACTGGAAGTACCGGGGAGCTGTTTTTT.

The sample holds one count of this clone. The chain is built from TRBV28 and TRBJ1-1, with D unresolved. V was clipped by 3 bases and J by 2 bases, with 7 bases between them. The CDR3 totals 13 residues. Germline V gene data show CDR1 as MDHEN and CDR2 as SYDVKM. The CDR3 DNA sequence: TGTGCCAGCAGTTTTCGGAGAAACACTGAAGCTTTCTTT. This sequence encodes CASSFRRNTEAFF.

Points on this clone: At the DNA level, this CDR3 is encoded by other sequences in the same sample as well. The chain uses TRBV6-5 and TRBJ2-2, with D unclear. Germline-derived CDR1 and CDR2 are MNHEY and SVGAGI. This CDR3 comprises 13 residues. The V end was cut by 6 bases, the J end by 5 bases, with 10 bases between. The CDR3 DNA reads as TGTGCCAGCAGACCAACCGGGACCGGGGAGCTGTTTTTT. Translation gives CASRPTGTGELFF.

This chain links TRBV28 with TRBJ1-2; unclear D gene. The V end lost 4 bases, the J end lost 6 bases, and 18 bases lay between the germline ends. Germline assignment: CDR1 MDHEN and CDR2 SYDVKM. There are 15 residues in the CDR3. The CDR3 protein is CASSSFAAAEHGYTF. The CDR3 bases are TGTGCCAGCAGTTCATTCGCGGCAGCCGAGCATGGCTACACCTTC.

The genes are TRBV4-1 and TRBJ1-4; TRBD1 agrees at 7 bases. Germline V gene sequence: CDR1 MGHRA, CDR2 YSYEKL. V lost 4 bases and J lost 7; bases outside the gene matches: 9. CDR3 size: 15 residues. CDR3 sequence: CASSPIQGSGEKLFF. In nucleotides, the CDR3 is TGCGCCAGCAGCCCAATACAGGGGTCGGGTGAAAAACTGTTTTTT.

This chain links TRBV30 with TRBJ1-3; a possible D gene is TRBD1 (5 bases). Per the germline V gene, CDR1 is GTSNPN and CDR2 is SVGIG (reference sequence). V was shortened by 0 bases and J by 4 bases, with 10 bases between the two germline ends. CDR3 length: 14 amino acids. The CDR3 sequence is CAWSVRRGGNTIYF. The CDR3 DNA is TGTGCCTGGAGTGTACGGAGGGGCGGAAACACCATATATTTT.

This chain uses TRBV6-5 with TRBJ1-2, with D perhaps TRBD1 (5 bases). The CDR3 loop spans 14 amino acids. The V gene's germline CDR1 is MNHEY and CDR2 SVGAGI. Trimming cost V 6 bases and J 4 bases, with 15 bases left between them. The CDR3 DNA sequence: TGTGCCAGCAGCCGAAAGCAGGGAAGCTATGGCTACACCTTC. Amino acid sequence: CASSRKQGSYGYTF.

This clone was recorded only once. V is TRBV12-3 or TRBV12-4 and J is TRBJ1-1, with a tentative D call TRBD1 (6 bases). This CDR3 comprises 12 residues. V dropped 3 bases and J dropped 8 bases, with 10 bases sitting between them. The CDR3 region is CASSFWDMEAFF. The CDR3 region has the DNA TGTGCCAGCAGTTTCTGGGACATGGAAGCTTTCTTT.

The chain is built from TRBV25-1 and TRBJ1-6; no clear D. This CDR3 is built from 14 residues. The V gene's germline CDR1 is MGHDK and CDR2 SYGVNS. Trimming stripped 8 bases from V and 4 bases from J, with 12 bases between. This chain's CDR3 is CASAESTYNSPLHF. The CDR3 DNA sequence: TGTGCCAGCGCCGAGTCCACGTATAATTCACCCCTCCACTTT.

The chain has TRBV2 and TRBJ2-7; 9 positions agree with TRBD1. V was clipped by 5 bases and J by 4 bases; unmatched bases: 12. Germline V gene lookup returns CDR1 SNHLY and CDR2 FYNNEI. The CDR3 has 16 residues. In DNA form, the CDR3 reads TGTGCCAGCAGTCTGACAGGGGGATACGTGGGGTACGAGCAGTACGTC. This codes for CASSLTGGYVGYEQYV.

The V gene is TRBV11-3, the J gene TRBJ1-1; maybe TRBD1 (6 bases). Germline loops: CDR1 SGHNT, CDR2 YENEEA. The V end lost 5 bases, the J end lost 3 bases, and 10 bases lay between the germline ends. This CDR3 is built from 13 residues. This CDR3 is CASSPQGYTEAFF. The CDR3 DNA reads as TGTGCCAGCAGCCCACAGGGATACACTGAAGCTTTCTTT.

The CDR3 DNA reads as TGTGCCACCAGCATGAGGACAGAATTGTCTCAGCCCCAGCATTTT. Translated: CATSMRTELSQPQHF. This chain connects TRBV15 to TRBJ1-5, with TRBD1 as a possible D gene (6 bases). The CDR3 consists of 15 residues. Germline loops: CDR1 LNHNV, CDR2 YYDKDF (reference sequence). V gave up 4 bases and J gave up 6 bases, with 16 bases separating them. The full variable domain, rest sourced from reference TRBV15 and TRBJ1-5, is DAMVIQNPRYQVTQFGKPVTLSCSQTLNHNVMYWYQQKSSQAPKLLFHYYDKDFNNEADTPDNFQSRRPNTSFCFLDIRSPGLGDTAMYLCATSMRTELSQPQHFGDGTRLSIL.

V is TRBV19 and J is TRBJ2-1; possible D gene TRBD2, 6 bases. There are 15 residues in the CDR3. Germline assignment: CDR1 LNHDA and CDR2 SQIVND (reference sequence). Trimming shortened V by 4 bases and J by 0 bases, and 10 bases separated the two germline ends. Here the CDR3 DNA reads TGTGCCAGTAGTAACGCCGGGAGCTCCTACAATGAGCAGTTCTTC. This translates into CASSNAGSSYNEQFF.

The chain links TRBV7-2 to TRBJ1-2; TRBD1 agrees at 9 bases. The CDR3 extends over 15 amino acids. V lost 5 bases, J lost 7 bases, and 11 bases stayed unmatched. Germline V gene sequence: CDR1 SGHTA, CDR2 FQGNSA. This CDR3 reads CASSPIPDRGGGYTF. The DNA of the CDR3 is TGTGCCAGCAGCCCCATCCCGGACAGGGGAGGTGGCTACACCTTC.

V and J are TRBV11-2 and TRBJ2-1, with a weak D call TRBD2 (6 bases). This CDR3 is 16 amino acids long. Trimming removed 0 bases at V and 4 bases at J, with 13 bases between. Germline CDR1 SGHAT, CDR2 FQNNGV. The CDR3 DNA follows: TGTGCCAGCAGCTTAGATTTGTTAGCGGAGTACAATGAGCAGTTCTTC. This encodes CASSLDLLAEYNEQFF.